The 5 T cell receptor beta chains below come from one sample, sequenced in a study of CXCR3-negative and CXCR3-positive naive CD8 T cells. 5' RACE with UMI labels generated the TRB cDNA libraries. TCRdb re-called the 5' RACE reads; one entry per CDR3 protein, DNA not given. The specimen's table records around 24,000 distinct CDR3 sequences. The material sequenced was naive CXCR3- CD8+ T cells from blood. Sample subset: CD45RO-CCR7+CD27+CD95- naive CD8+ T cells lacking CXCR3 (TNR3-). Receptor source: a human donor in good health. Some clones in this sample may be carry-over from other donors' samples.

This rearrangement joins TRBV6-6 to TRBJ2-2. From germline, CDR1 is MNHNY and CDR2 SVGAGI (reference sequence). The CDR3 is made up of 11 amino acids. This chain's CDR3 is CASSYPGELFF.

The V gene is TRBV20-1, the J gene TRBJ2-7. The CDR3 is 12 residues long. Germline V gene sequence: CDR1 DFQATT, CDR2 SNEGSKA (reference sequence). The CDR3 spells CSASQATYEQYF.

CDR3 sequence: CSLHGDRETYEQYF. The chain carries TRBV20-1 and TRBJ2-7; there is no DNA to check the TCRdb D call of TRBD1. Germline loops: CDR1 DFQATT, CDR2 SNEGSKA (reference sequence). The CDR3 extends over 14 amino acids.

The chain uses TRBV3-2 and TRBJ2-1; the D gene TCRdb calls, TRBD1, cannot be checked with no DNA. TRBV3-2 is assigned pseudogene status. The CDR3 is 17 residues long. The CDR3 here is CASSRPKQGDAKRELFF.

The chain couples TRBV6-2 or TRBV6-3 to TRBJ2-3. This CDR3 has 16 amino acids. CDR1 MNHEY and CDR2 SVGEGT come from the germline V gene. CDR3: CASRHSLGGSTDTQYF.